These 21 T cell receptor beta chains were all obtained from the same sample, sequenced in a study of T cell responses to AZD1222 COVID-19 vaccine. Clones were read by immunoSEQ multiplex PCR, and TCRdb kept only the in-frame ones, dropping some. The sample has over 100,000 clones; around 90% are singletons. The specimen was peripheral blood, collected on day 0 of AZD1222 vaccination. Source of these receptors: an adult in good health.

This rearrangement joins TRBV7-2 to TRBJ2-3; D not certain. Trimming stripped 1 base from V and 1 base from J, with 9 bases between. Germline CDR1 reads SGHTA; CDR2 reads FQGNSA. This CDR3 spans 15 amino acids. The CDR3 sequence is CASSLGWVGTDTQYF. DNA for the CDR3: TGTGCCAGCAGCTTAGGGTGGGTTGGCACAGATACGCAGTATTTT.

The chain combines TRBV7-2 with TRBJ1-2; TRBD1 aligns across 9 bases. J lost 4 bases, V lost 5 bases, and 11 bases had no gene match. This CDR3 spans 16 amino acids. Per the germline V gene, CDR1 is SGHTA and CDR2 is FQGNSA. The CDR3 loop is CASSDTPRDRVYGYTF. The CDR3 bases are TGTGCCAGCAGCGATACACCACGGGACAGGGTCTATGGCTACACCTTC.

This sequence joins TRBV7-2 and TRBJ2-5; D unclear. The V end was cut by 1 base, the J end by 7 bases, with 10 bases between. CDR1 and CDR2 (germline): SGHTA, FQGNSA. This CDR3 has 13 amino acids. Written as DNA, the CDR3 is TGTGCCAGCAGCTTAGATAAGGAGAGGACCCAGTACTTC. This codes for CASSLDKERTQYF.

The table lists this clone with a few counts. This chain's CDR3 is CASSEYGQGNTEAFF. DNA for the CDR3: TGTGCCAGCAGTGAATATGGGCAGGGGAACACTGAAGCTTTCTTT. The V call is TRBV25-1, the J call TRBJ1-1; possibly TRBD1 for D (5 bases). This CDR3 spans 15 amino acids. Trimming cost V 0 bases and J 1 base, with 9 bases left between them. The germline gives CDR1 MGHDK, CDR2 SYGVNS. The whole variable domain, filled in from reference TRBV25-1 and TRBJ1-1, reads EADIYQTPRYLVIGTGKKITLECSQTMGHDKMYWYQQDPGMELHLIHYSYGVNSTEKGDLSSESTVSRIRTEHFPLTLESARPSHTSQYLCASSEYGQGNTEAFFGQGTRLTVV.

In this sample, this clone turned up a few times. V is TRBV28 and J is TRBJ2-7; D is unresolved. The V end was cut by 1 base, the J end by 6 bases, with 7 bases between. The CDR3 is made up of 12 amino acids. CDR1 is MDHEN, CDR2 SYDVKM, per germline. The CDR3 sequence is CASSLSKFEQYF. In DNA form, the CDR3 reads TGTGCCAGCAGTTTATCGAAATTCGAGCAGTACTTC.

This chain joins TRBV27 and TRBJ1-2; D is possibly TRBD1 (6 bases). The CDR3 contains 13 residues. Germline values: CDR1 MNHEY, CDR2 SMNVEV (reference sequence). Trimming cost V 4 bases and J 4 bases, with 10 bases left between them. The CDR3 spells CASSYREGYGYTF. CDR3 nucleotide sequence: TGTGCCAGCAGTTACAGGGAGGGCTATGGCTACACCTTC.

This chain links TRBV28 with TRBJ1-2; weak D call: TRBD1 (6 bases). Trimming removed 4 bases at V and 4 bases at J, with 16 bases between. CDR1 and CDR2 (germline): MDHEN, SYDVKM. CDR3 length equals 15 residues. CDR3 DNA: TGTGCCAGCAGTTCCCCTGGGGGGCTAGGCTATGGCTACACCTTC. Its translation is CASSSPGGLGYGYTF.

A few counts support this clone. CDR3 region: CASSPGRPYNEQFF. The CDR3, as DNA: TGTGCCAGTAGTCCCGGGAGGCCCTACAATGAGCAGTTCTTC. The rearrangement joins TRBV19 to TRBJ2-1; 7 bases align to TRBD2. Germline V gene lookup returns CDR1 LNHDA and CDR2 SQIVND (reference sequence). The ends lost 5 bases at V and 2 bases at J; junction bases unmatched: 3. CDR3 size: 14 residues.

This chain uses TRBV14 with TRBJ2-6, with D perhaps assigned TRBD1 or TRBD2 (7 bases each). Trimming pared 4 bases from V and 1 base from J, leaving 14 bases between. The germline CDR1 and CDR2 sequences are SGHDN and FVKESK. The CDR3 covers 17 residues. The CDR3 sequence is CASSRQGGGSGANVLTF. As DNA, the CDR3 is TGTGCCAGCAGCCGACAGGGAGGGGGATCTGGGGCCAACGTCCTGACTTTC. The variable domain in full, completed from reference TRBV14 and TRBJ2-6, reads EAGVTQFPSHSVIEKGQTVTLRCDPISGHDNLYWYRRVMGKEIKFLLHFVKESKQDESGMPNNRFLAERTGGTYSTLKVQPAELEDSGVYFCASSRQGGGSGANVLTFGAGSRLTVL.

This chain joins TRBV7-9 and TRBJ2-2; D possibly corresponds to TRBD2 (5 bases). Trimming left V 8 bases short and J 1 base short, with 5 bases between. The germline V gene has CDR1 SEHNR and CDR2 FQNEAQ (reference sequence). CDR3 length: 12 amino acids. The CDR3 sequence is CASRGNTGELFF. In nucleotides, the CDR3 is TGTGCCAGCCGGGGGAACACCGGGGAGCTGTTTTTT. Using reference TRBV7-9 and TRBJ2-2 for the parts outside the CDR3, the full variable domain is DTGVSQNPRHKITKRGQNVTFRCDPISEHNRLYWYRQTLGQGPEFLTYFQNEAQLEKSRLLSDRFSAERPKGSFSTLEIQRTEQGDSAMYLCASRGNTGELFFGEGSRLTVL.

The V gene is TRBV9, the J gene TRBJ2-7; TRBD1 agrees at 9 bases. Per germline, CDR1 SGDLS and CDR2 YYNGEE. V was clipped by 3 bases and J by 2 bases; unmatched bases: 9. The CDR3 is 16 amino acids. For the CDR3, the DNA is TGTGCCAGCAGCGCCGACCCGGGACAGGGAACCTACGAGCAGTACTTC. It is translated as CASSADPGQGTYEQYF.

The chain joins TRBV5-5 to TRBJ1-1; 8 nucleotides align to TRBD1. There are 15 residues in the CDR3. V shed 4 bases, J shed 1 base, and the junction held 6 bases outside the gene matches. Germline-derived CDR1 and CDR2 are SGHKS and YYEKEE (reference sequence). The CDR3 loop is CASSPGDRTNTEAFF. For the CDR3, the DNA is TGTGCCAGCAGCCCGGGGGACAGGACGAACACTGAAGCTTTCTTT.

The CDR3: CASSPREQRSGEKLFF. CDR3 nucleotide sequence: TGCGCCAGCAGCCCGAGGGAACAGCGATCGGGTGAAAAACTGTTTTTT. The chain couples TRBV5-1 to TRBJ1-4, with unresolved D. Germline CDR1 is SGHRS and CDR2 is YFSETQ. With 4 bases removed from V and 7 bases from J, the gap between germline ends came to 20 bases. CDR3 length equals 16 residues.

The gene calls are TRBV7-2 and TRBJ2-1; D uncertain. V lost 1 base and J lost 3, with 4 bases in between. Germline values: CDR1 SGHTA, CDR2 FQGNSA. The CDR3 totals 13 residues. CDR3 sequence: CASSLVDYNEQFF. The CDR3 nucleotides are TGTGCCAGCAGCTTAGTGGACTACAATGAGCAGTTCTTC.

The gene calls are TRBV19 and TRBJ1-2, with TRBD1 matching 7 bases. Germline V gives CDR1 LNHDA, CDR2 SQIVND (reference sequence). Trimming took 2 bases from V and 8 from J; bases not matched to a gene: 2. This CDR3 spans 12 amino acids. The CDR3 DNA sequence: TGTGCCAGTAGTATAACGGGACAGGGCTACACCTTC. Protein sequence: CASSITGQGYTF.

The chain combines TRBV6-5 with TRBJ1-1; D unresolved. CDR3 length: 12 residues. Germline lookup yields CDR1 MNHEY and CDR2 SVGAGI. Between the trimmed V and J ends, which lost 10 bases and 7 bases, there was a span of 16 bases. Written as DNA, the CDR3 is TGTGCCACTACAAATCCAATCTATGAAGCTTTCTTT. This gives the protein CATTNPIYEAFF.

This rearrangement joins TRBV29-1 to TRBJ1-3; D gene ambiguous. V gave up 4 bases and J gave up 0 bases, with 13 bases separating them. The V gene's germline CDR1 is SQVTM and CDR2 ANQGSEA. The CDR3 runs 15 residues. The CDR3 spells CSVGPADYSGNTIYF. The CDR3 DNA reads as TGCAGCGTTGGCCCGGCAGACTACTCTGGAAACACCATATATTTT. Together with reference TRBV29-1 and TRBJ1-3, the CDR3 gives the full variable domain: SAVISQKPSRDICQRGTSLTIQCQVDSQVTMMFWYRQQPGQSLTLIATANQGSEATYESGFVIDKFPISRPNLTFSTLTVSNMSPEDSSIYLCSVGPADYSGNTIYFGEGSWLTVV.

This clone was detected only once. The J gene is TRBJ1-1, the V gene TRBV6-6; D gene ambiguous. The germline V gene has CDR1 MNHNY and CDR2 SVGAGI (reference sequence). This CDR3 comprises 12 residues. The ends were cut back, 3 bases at V and 5 bases at J, with 7 bases in the middle. The CDR3 DNA follows: TGTGCCAGCAGTTATGCTAGTACTGAAGCTTTCTTT. This translates into CASSYASTEAFF.

V usage is TRBV4-1 and J usage is TRBJ1-4, with a tentative D call TRBD1 (5 bases). Trimming pared 1 base from V and 2 bases from J, leaving 8 bases between. CDR1 and CDR2 from the germline V gene are MGHRA and YSYEKL. This CDR3 has 15 amino acids. CDR3 DNA sequence: TGCGCCAGCAGCCAAGTCCCAGGGACTAATGAAAAACTGTTTTTT. Amino acid sequence: CASSQVPGTNEKLFF.

The chain uses TRBV6-5 and TRBJ1-1; 9 bases line up with TRBD1. The junction had 9 bases not matched to a gene; V was cut back by 2 bases and J by 5 bases. The germline V gene has CDR1 MNHEY and CDR2 SVGAGI. The CDR3 covers 16 residues. The CDR3, as DNA: TGTGCCAGCAGTTACGTTTTGACAGGGGGGAAGACTGAAGCTTTCTTT. This sequence encodes CASSYVLTGGKTEAFF.

This chain uses TRBV9 with TRBJ1-2, with 8 bases matching TRBD1. J gave up 5 bases and V 3 bases, and 6 bases lay outside the gene matches. CDR3 size: 14 residues. Germline lookup yields CDR1 SGDLS and CDR2 YYNGEE. The CDR3 sequence is CASSGTGTSYGYTF. CDR3 coding DNA: TGTGCCAGCAGCGGGACAGGGACAAGTTATGGCTACACCTTC.